The rows below give T cell receptor beta chains drawn from one sample of a study of OX40 agonist ivuxolimab in advanced cancers. Libraries were prepared by immunoSEQ multiplex PCR; TCRdb keeps only in-frame clonotypes and omits some of them. This sample has 75,000 to 95,000 clones, with roughly nine tenths found just once. This specimen was CD4+ or CD8+ T cells sorted from blood, taken in a trial of the OX40 agonist ivuxolimab. The receptor set was obtained from an adult with an advanced solid tumor such as melanoma, head and neck, liver or kidney cancer. Each CDR3 is given with its conserved first and last residue. Each record gives: CDR3 protein, CDR3 DNA, clone size, D gene, J gene, V gene, CDR3 length. D genes are given only for firm matches. The size field is filled for only some rows; it gives once, few, many or a size class.

cdr3_aa: CASSQGWAGGSTDTQYF
cdr3_nt: TGTGCCAGCAGCCAAGGGTGGGCGGGGGGCAGCACAGATACGCAGTATTTT
clone_size: NA
d_call: TRBD2
j_call: TRBJ2-3
v_call: TRBV4-2
cdr3_length: 17

cdr3_aa: CASSLELGTIQETQYF
cdr3_nt: TGTGCCAGCAGCTTAGAGCTAGGGACAATCCAAGAGACCCAGTACTTC
clone_size: NA
d_call: NA
j_call: TRBJ2-5
v_call: TRBV7-2
cdr3_length: 16

cdr3_aa: CAWSSASSYNEQFF
cdr3_nt: TGTGCCTGGTCTAGCGCCAGCTCCTACAATGAGCAGTTCTTC
clone_size: NA
d_call: NA
j_call: TRBJ2-1
v_call: TRBV30
cdr3_length: 14

cdr3_aa: CASSPRGSPGETQYF
cdr3_nt: TGTGCCAGTAGCCCCCGGGGCTCTCCGGGGGAGACCCAGTACTTC
clone_size: once
d_call: NA
j_call: TRBJ2-5
v_call: TRBV19
cdr3_length: 15

cdr3_aa: CASSEKWGAQHF
cdr3_nt: TGCGCCAGCAGTGAGAAGTGGGGGGCCCAGCATTTT
clone_size: NA
d_call: NA
j_call: TRBJ1-5
v_call: TRBV10-2
cdr3_length: 12

cdr3_aa: CASSFPGLAGVSEQFF
cdr3_nt: TGTGCCAGCAGCTTCCCGGGACTAGCGGGAGTTAGTGAGCAGTTCTTC
clone_size: NA
d_call: TRBD2
j_call: TRBJ2-1
v_call: TRBV7-2
cdr3_length: 16

cdr3_aa: CASNRDSNNEQFF
cdr3_nt: TGTGCCAGCAACCGGGACAGTAACAATGAGCAGTTCTTC
clone_size: NA
d_call: TRBD1
j_call: TRBJ2-1
v_call: TRBV28
cdr3_length: 13

cdr3_aa: CASSEIGSVYEQYF
cdr3_nt: TGCGCCAGCAGTGAGATCGGTAGCGTCTACGAGCAGTACTTC
clone_size: NA
d_call: NA
j_call: TRBJ2-7
v_call: TRBV10-2
cdr3_length: 14

cdr3_aa: CASSQEGGPTYEQYF
cdr3_nt: TGTGCCAGCAGCCAAGAAGGGGGTCCTACCTACGAGCAGTACTTC
clone_size: NA
d_call: NA
j_call: TRBJ2-7
v_call: TRBV4-2
cdr3_length: 15

cdr3_aa: CASRWGPSETQYF
cdr3_nt: TGTGCCAGTAGGTGGGGGCCGTCCGAGACCCAGTACTTC
clone_size: NA
d_call: NA
j_call: TRBJ2-5
v_call: TRBV19
cdr3_length: 13

cdr3_aa: CASSPGERNEQFF
cdr3_nt: TGCGCCAGCAGCCCCGGGGAGCGCAATGAGCAGTTCTTC
clone_size: NA
d_call: NA
j_call: TRBJ2-1
v_call: TRBV5-1
cdr3_length: 13

cdr3_aa: CASRYGGREQYF
cdr3_nt: TGTGCCAGCAGGTATGGGGGTCGGGAGCAGTACTTC
clone_size: NA
d_call: NA
j_call: TRBJ2-7
v_call: TRBV2
cdr3_length: 12

cdr3_aa: CASSAGSGNTIYF
cdr3_nt: TGTGCCAGCAGCGCAGGCTCTGGAAACACCATATATTTT
clone_size: NA
d_call: NA
j_call: TRBJ1-3
v_call: TRBV27
cdr3_length: 13

cdr3_aa: CASSESVQGTQYF
cdr3_nt: TGCGCCAGCAGTGAGTCTGTACAGGGCACGCAGTATTTT
clone_size: NA
d_call: NA
j_call: TRBJ2-3
v_call: TRBV10-1
cdr3_length: 13

cdr3_aa: CSVGDRSEAFF
cdr3_nt: TGCAGCGTTGGGGATCGGTCTGAAGCTTTCTTT
clone_size: NA
d_call: NA
j_call: TRBJ1-1
v_call: TRBV29-1
cdr3_length: 11

cdr3_aa: CAWSPKGDRGYF
cdr3_nt: TGTGCCTGGAGCCCCAAGGGGGACAGGGGTTACTTC
clone_size: NA
d_call: TRBD1
j_call: TRBJ2-7
v_call: TRBV30
cdr3_length: 12

cdr3_aa: CASSPLEGRLSYEQYF
cdr3_nt: TGTGCCAGCTCACCCCTTGAGGGACGCCTGTCCTACGAGCAGTACTTC
clone_size: NA
d_call: NA
j_call: TRBJ2-7
v_call: TRBV18
cdr3_length: 16

cdr3_aa: CASSLATSGSGTGELFF
cdr3_nt: TGTGCCAGCAGCTTAGCTACTAGCGGGAGTGGCACCGGGGAGCTGTTTTTT
clone_size: NA
d_call: TRBD2
j_call: TRBJ2-2
v_call: TRBV7-8
cdr3_length: 17

cdr3_aa: CASSLHTPSAYEQYF
cdr3_nt: TGTGCCAGCAGTCTTCACACGCCAAGCGCGTACGAGCAGTACTTC
clone_size: NA
d_call: NA
j_call: TRBJ2-7
v_call: TRBV6-1
cdr3_length: 15

cdr3_aa: CASSPGTGFTEKLFF
cdr3_nt: TGTGCCAGCAGCCCCGGCACAGGGTTTACTGAAAAACTGTTTTTT
clone_size: NA
d_call: NA
j_call: TRBJ1-4
v_call: TRBV28
cdr3_length: 15

cdr3_aa: CASSSGGILYF
cdr3_nt: TGTGCCAGCAGCTCAGGGGGGATCCTGTACTTC
clone_size: NA
d_call: NA
j_call: TRBJ2-4
v_call: TRBV7-2
cdr3_length: 11

cdr3_aa: CAWARGGYTEAFF
cdr3_nt: TGTGCCTGGGCCCGGGGAGGGTACACTGAAGCTTTCTTT
clone_size: NA
d_call: NA
j_call: TRBJ1-1
v_call: TRBV30
cdr3_length: 13

cdr3_aa: CASSFQETQYF
cdr3_nt: TGTGCCAGCAGCTTCCAAGAGACCCAGTACTTC
clone_size: NA
d_call: NA
j_call: TRBJ2-5
v_call: TRBV5-6
cdr3_length: 11

cdr3_aa: CASSDQGSSYGYTF
cdr3_nt: TGTGCCAGCAGTGATCAGGGATCGAGCTATGGCTACACCTTC
clone_size: few
d_call: NA
j_call: TRBJ1-2
v_call: TRBV2
cdr3_length: 14

cdr3_aa: CASVGQGAGTDTQYF
cdr3_nt: TGTGCCAGTGTCGGACAGGGGGCCGGCACAGATACGCAGTATTTT
clone_size: NA
d_call: TRBD1
j_call: TRBJ2-3
v_call: TRBV5-8
cdr3_length: 15

cdr3_aa: CASSLGGLAGVITGELFF
cdr3_nt: TGTGCCAGCAGCTTGGGGGGACTAGCGGGAGTAATCACCGGGGAGCTGTTTTTT
clone_size: NA
d_call: TRBD2
j_call: TRBJ2-2
v_call: TRBV7-9
cdr3_length: 18

cdr3_aa: CASSLWAGNTGELFF
cdr3_nt: TGTGCCAGCAGCTTGTGGGCGGGGAACACCGGGGAGCTGTTTTTT
clone_size: NA
d_call: NA
j_call: TRBJ2-2
v_call: TRBV7-9
cdr3_length: 15

cdr3_aa: CASSLQVSGPSYEQYF
cdr3_nt: TGTGCCAGCAGCTTACAAGTTAGCGGACCCTCCTACGAGCAGTACTTC
clone_size: NA
d_call: NA
j_call: TRBJ2-7
v_call: TRBV7-2
cdr3_length: 16

cdr3_aa: CASSFGTGAYGYTF
cdr3_nt: TGTGCCAGCAGCTTCGGGACAGGGGCTTATGGCTACACCTTC
clone_size: NA
d_call: TRBD1
j_call: TRBJ1-2
v_call: TRBV7-9
cdr3_length: 14

cdr3_aa: CASSPWLAGIQETQYF
cdr3_nt: TGTGCCAGCTCACCTTGGCTAGCGGGAATCCAAGAGACCCAGTACTTC
clone_size: NA
d_call: TRBD2
j_call: TRBJ2-5
v_call: TRBV18
cdr3_length: 16

cdr3_aa: CASSIVSRWDMNTEAFF
cdr3_nt: TGTGCCAGTAGTATAGTTTCAAGGTGGGACATGAACACTGAAGCTTTCTTT
clone_size: few
d_call: NA
j_call: TRBJ1-1
v_call: TRBV19
cdr3_length: 17

cdr3_aa: CASSEGTGGSGNTIYF
cdr3_nt: TGTGCCAGCAGTGAGGGGACAGGGGGGTCTGGAAACACCATATATTTT
clone_size: NA
d_call: TRBD1
j_call: TRBJ1-3
v_call: TRBV6-1
cdr3_length: 16

cdr3_aa: CASSPQATGPSYEQYF
cdr3_nt: TGTGCCAGCTCACCACAGGCGACAGGACCGTCCTACGAGCAGTACTTC
clone_size: NA
d_call: NA
j_call: TRBJ2-7
v_call: TRBV18
cdr3_length: 16

cdr3_aa: CASSPQGGGEQYF
cdr3_nt: TGTGCCAGCTCACCACAGGGGGGGGGCGAGCAGTACTTC
clone_size: NA
d_call: NA
j_call: TRBJ2-7
v_call: TRBV18
cdr3_length: 13

cdr3_aa: CASSRLAGYYEQYF
cdr3_nt: TGTGCCAGCAGTCGACTAGCGGGATACTACGAGCAGTACTTC
clone_size: few
d_call: TRBD2
j_call: TRBJ2-7
v_call: TRBV7-2
cdr3_length: 14

cdr3_aa: CASSRSGRGLGEQYF
cdr3_nt: TGTGCCAGCAGCCGTAGCGGGAGAGGACTGGGCGAGCAGTACTTC
clone_size: NA
d_call: TRBD2
j_call: TRBJ2-7
v_call: TRBV7-2
cdr3_length: 15

cdr3_aa: CASSQRTSGPPIASTDTQYF
cdr3_nt: TGTGCCAGCAGCCAACGGACTAGCGGGCCACCTATCGCTAGCACAGATACGCAGTATTTT
clone_size: NA
d_call: TRBD2
j_call: TRBJ2-3
v_call: TRBV4-2
cdr3_length: 20

cdr3_aa: CASSLASYTEAFF
cdr3_nt: TGTGCCAGCAGCTTGGCTTCGTACACTGAAGCTTTCTTT
clone_size: NA
d_call: NA
j_call: TRBJ1-1
v_call: TRBV5-4
cdr3_length: 13

cdr3_aa: CASGASLSYNEQFF
cdr3_nt: TGTGCCAGCGGAGCAAGCCTTTCCTACAATGAGCAGTTCTTC
clone_size: NA
d_call: NA
j_call: TRBJ2-1
v_call: TRBV2
cdr3_length: 14

cdr3_aa: CASSSGPETQYF
cdr3_nt: TGTGCCAGCAGCTCAGGGCCCGAGACCCAGTACTTC
clone_size: NA
d_call: NA
j_call: TRBJ2-5
v_call: TRBV28
cdr3_length: 12

cdr3_aa: CSVAGQGRGTQYF
cdr3_nt: TGCAGCGTGGCGGGACAGGGACGAGGGACCCAGTACTTC
clone_size: few
d_call: TRBD1
j_call: TRBJ2-5
v_call: TRBV29-1
cdr3_length: 13

cdr3_aa: CASSLEGQGGGYTF
cdr3_nt: TGTGCCAGCAGCTTAGAGGGACAGGGTGGCGGCTACACCTTC
clone_size: NA
d_call: TRBD1
j_call: TRBJ1-2
v_call: TRBV7-8
cdr3_length: 14

cdr3_aa: CASRPGQGAREQYF
cdr3_nt: TGTGCCAGCAGGCCTGGACAGGGGGCTCGGGAGCAGTACTTC
clone_size: once
d_call: TRBD1
j_call: TRBJ2-7
v_call: TRBV28
cdr3_length: 14

cdr3_aa: CASSPPRGSSDNEQFF
cdr3_nt: TGTGCCAGCTCACCACCGCGCGGGAGCAGCGACAATGAGCAGTTCTTC
clone_size: NA
d_call: TRBD2
j_call: TRBJ2-1
v_call: TRBV18
cdr3_length: 16

cdr3_aa: CASSSWGGMYEQYF
cdr3_nt: TGTGCCAGCAGTTCGTGGGGGGGCATGTACGAGCAGTACTTC
clone_size: NA
d_call: NA
j_call: TRBJ2-7
v_call: TRBV7-2
cdr3_length: 14

cdr3_aa: CASSRGYEQYF
cdr3_nt: TGTGCCAGCAGCAGGGGTTACGAGCAGTACTTC
clone_size: NA
d_call: NA
j_call: TRBJ2-7
v_call: TRBV28
cdr3_length: 11

cdr3_aa: CASSVSTKIDEQYF
cdr3_nt: TGTGCCAGCAGCGTATCGACGAAGATAGACGAGCAGTACTTC
clone_size: NA
d_call: NA
j_call: TRBJ2-7
v_call: TRBV9
cdr3_length: 14

cdr3_aa: CASSRAGTPNTGELFF
cdr3_nt: TGTGCCAGCTCACGGGCCGGGACTCCGAACACCGGGGAGCTGTTTTTT
clone_size: NA
d_call: NA
j_call: TRBJ2-2
v_call: TRBV18
cdr3_length: 16

cdr3_aa: CSVRGQGTEAFF
cdr3_nt: TGCAGCGTCAGAGGACAGGGCACTGAAGCTTTCTTT
clone_size: NA
d_call: TRBD1
j_call: TRBJ1-1
v_call: TRBV29-1
cdr3_length: 12

cdr3_aa: CAISPSGAGGQETQYF
cdr3_nt: TGTGCCATCAGTCCCTCGGGGGCGGGAGGGCAGGAGACCCAGTACTTC
clone_size: once
d_call: TRBD2
j_call: TRBJ2-5
v_call: TRBV10-3
cdr3_length: 16

cdr3_aa: CASSQLAGGGTDTQYF
cdr3_nt: TGCGCCAGCAGCCAGCTAGCGGGAGGCGGCACAGATACGCAGTATTTT
clone_size: NA
d_call: TRBD2
j_call: TRBJ2-3
v_call: TRBV5-1
cdr3_length: 16

cdr3_aa: CASSPTQDSPLHF
cdr3_nt: TGTGCCAGCAGCCCGACTCAGGATTCACCCCTCCACTTT
clone_size: NA
d_call: NA
j_call: TRBJ1-6
v_call: TRBV21-1
cdr3_length: 13

cdr3_aa: CASSFWRADSGNTIYF
cdr3_nt: TGTGCCAGCAGTTTTTGGCGGGCGGACTCTGGAAACACCATATATTTT
clone_size: NA
d_call: NA
j_call: TRBJ1-3
v_call: TRBV28
cdr3_length: 16

cdr3_aa: CASSGTGMFRGYTF
cdr3_nt: TGTGCCAGCAGCGGGACAGGGATGTTTAGGGGCTACACCTTC
clone_size: NA
d_call: TRBD1
j_call: TRBJ1-2
v_call: TRBV5-6
cdr3_length: 14

cdr3_aa: CASSVQGLGNTIYF
cdr3_nt: TGTGCCAGCAGTGTTCAGGGACTTGGAAACACCATATATTTT
clone_size: NA
d_call: NA
j_call: TRBJ1-3
v_call: TRBV6-1
cdr3_length: 14